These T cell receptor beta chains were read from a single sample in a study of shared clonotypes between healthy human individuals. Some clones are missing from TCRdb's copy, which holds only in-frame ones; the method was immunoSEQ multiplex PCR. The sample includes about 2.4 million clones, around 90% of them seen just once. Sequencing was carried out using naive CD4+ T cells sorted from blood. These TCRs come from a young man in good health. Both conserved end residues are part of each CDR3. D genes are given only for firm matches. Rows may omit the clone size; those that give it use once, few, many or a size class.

CDR3 protein: CASSAGQGTEAFF
CDR3 DNA: TGTGCCAGCAGTGCCGGTCAGGGCACTGAAGCTTTCTTT
V gene: TRBV6-1
D gene: NA
J gene: TRBJ1-1
clone size: NA

CDR3 protein: CASSEKRGATDTQYF
CDR3 DNA: TGTGCCAGCAGTGAAAAACGGGGGGCCACAGATACGCAGTATTTT
V gene: TRBV6-1
D gene: NA
J gene: TRBJ2-3
clone size: NA

CDR3 protein: CASSLSIQGGGYTF
CDR3 DNA: TGTGCCAGCAGTTTATCGATACAGGGTGGCGGCTACACCTTC
V gene: TRBV27
D gene: NA
J gene: TRBJ1-2
clone size: NA

CDR3 protein: CASSVVSTDTQYF
CDR3 DNA: TGTGCCAGCAGCGTAGTAAGCACAGATACGCAGTATTTT
V gene: TRBV9
D gene: NA
J gene: TRBJ2-3
clone size: NA

CDR3 protein: CASNLDGRAGDEQFF
CDR3 DNA: TGTGCCAGCAACCTTGACGGGAGGGCCGGAGATGAGCAGTTCTTC
V gene: TRBV7-2
D gene: TRBD2
J gene: TRBJ2-1
clone size: NA

CDR3 protein: CASSLLGRDEQFF
CDR3 DNA: TGTGCCAGCAGCTTACTGGGCCGTGATGAGCAGTTCTTC
V gene: TRBV11-2
D gene: NA
J gene: TRBJ2-1
clone size: NA

CDR3 protein: CASSQDLGQGRRDTQYF
CDR3 DNA: TGTGCCAGCAGCCAAGATCTGGGGCAGGGCCGACGGGATACGCAGTATTTT
V gene: TRBV14
D gene: NA
J gene: TRBJ2-3
clone size: NA

CDR3 protein: CAWSTANTEAFF
CDR3 DNA: TGTGCCTGGAGTACGGCGAACACTGAAGCTTTCTTT
V gene: TRBV30
D gene: NA
J gene: TRBJ1-1
clone size: NA

CDR3 protein: CATRRTFNTGELFF
CDR3 DNA: TGTGCCACCAGAAGGACATTTAACACCGGGGAGCTGTTTTTT
V gene: TRBV6-1
D gene: NA
J gene: TRBJ2-2
clone size: once

CDR3 protein: CASSFTVEQFF
CDR3 DNA: TGCGCCAGCAGCTTTACGGTGGAGCAGTTCTTC
V gene: TRBV5-1
D gene: NA
J gene: TRBJ2-1
clone size: NA

CDR3 protein: CASSAGTGTDTQYF
CDR3 DNA: TGTGCCAGCAGTGCCGGGACAGGGACAGATACGCAGTATTTT
V gene: TRBV6-1
D gene: TRBD1
J gene: TRBJ2-3
clone size: once

CDR3 protein: CASSFQGQGAWYEQYF
CDR3 DNA: TGTGCCAGCAGTTTCCAGGGACAGGGGGCTTGGTACGAGCAGTACTTC
V gene: TRBV27
D gene: TRBD1
J gene: TRBJ2-7
clone size: NA

CDR3 protein: CASSSDPGQGSEAFF
CDR3 DNA: TGCGCCAGCAGCTCGGATCCGGGACAGGGTTCTGAAGCTTTCTTT
V gene: TRBV5-1
D gene: TRBD1
J gene: TRBJ1-1
clone size: once

CDR3 protein: CASSLGQGNTIYF
CDR3 DNA: TGTGCCAGCAGCCTGGGACAGGGAAACACCATATATTTT
V gene: TRBV11-2
D gene: TRBD1
J gene: TRBJ1-3
clone size: NA

CDR3 protein: CASSVSQETQYF
CDR3 DNA: TGTGCCAGCAGCGTTTCCCAAGAGACCCAGTACTTC
V gene: TRBV5-1
D gene: NA
J gene: TRBJ2-5
clone size: NA

CDR3 protein: CASSVIQGSYEQYF
CDR3 DNA: TGTGCCAGCAGTGTTATACAGGGGTCCTACGAGCAGTACTTC
V gene: TRBV2
D gene: TRBD1
J gene: TRBJ2-7
clone size: NA

CDR3 protein: CASRERTGPHSNQPQHF
CDR3 DNA: TGTGCCAGTAGGGAGCGAACAGGGCCCCATAGCAATCAGCCCCAGCATTTT
V gene: TRBV19
D gene: NA
J gene: TRBJ1-5
clone size: NA

CDR3 protein: CASSRGLPRVGYTF
CDR3 DNA: TGTGCCAGCAGTCGGGGCCTGCCTAGAGTCGGCTACACCTTC
V gene: TRBV28
D gene: NA
J gene: TRBJ1-2
clone size: NA

CDR3 protein: CSVRAPAAGEYQETQYF
CDR3 DNA: TGCAGCGTGAGGGCCCCCGCGGCAGGAGAGTACCAAGAGACCCAGTACTTC
V gene: TRBV29-1
D gene: NA
J gene: TRBJ2-5
clone size: once

CDR3 protein: CSVAWRAGELFF
CDR3 DNA: TGCAGCGTCGCCTGGAGGGCCGGGGAGCTGTTTTTT
V gene: TRBV29-1
D gene: NA
J gene: TRBJ2-2
clone size: NA

CDR3 protein: CASSPASYEQYF
CDR3 DNA: TGTGCCAGCAGCCCCGCGTCCTACGAGCAGTACTTC
V gene: TRBV7-2
D gene: NA
J gene: TRBJ2-7
clone size: NA

CDR3 protein: CAIRRGQGDYGYTF
CDR3 DNA: TGTGCCATCAGGAGAGGGCAGGGGGACTATGGCTACACCTTC
V gene: TRBV10-3
D gene: TRBD1
J gene: TRBJ1-2
clone size: NA

CDR3 protein: CAAAWGRGSGYTF
CDR3 DNA: TGTGCCGCCGCCTGGGGGAGGGGGAGTGGCTACACCTTC
V gene: TRBV6-5
D gene: NA
J gene: TRBJ1-2
clone size: few

CDR3 protein: CSVERASGLQETQYF
CDR3 DNA: TGCAGCGTTGAAAGGGCTAGCGGGCTTCAAGAGACCCAGTACTTC
V gene: TRBV29-1
D gene: TRBD2
J gene: TRBJ2-5
clone size: NA

CDR3 protein: CASSETSGRPRGANVLTF
CDR3 DNA: TGCGCCAGCAGTGAGACTAGCGGGAGGCCGCGAGGGGCCAACGTCCTGACTTTC
V gene: TRBV10-2
D gene: TRBD2
J gene: TRBJ2-6
clone size: NA

CDR3 protein: CASSTEVSGNTIYF
CDR3 DNA: TGCGCCAGCAGCACAGAGGTCTCTGGAAACACCATATATTTT
V gene: TRBV5-1
D gene: NA
J gene: TRBJ1-3
clone size: NA

CDR3 protein: CASSTAAIHYNEQFF
CDR3 DNA: TGTGCCAGCAGTACAGCAGCGATCCACTACAATGAGCAGTTCTTC
V gene: TRBV6-5
D gene: NA
J gene: TRBJ2-1
clone size: NA

CDR3 protein: CASSDAGRLIGTEAFF
CDR3 DNA: TGTGCCAGTTCCGACGCGGGGCGACTTATCGGGACTGAAGCTTTCTTT
V gene: TRBV19
D gene: NA
J gene: TRBJ1-1
clone size: NA

CDR3 protein: CASSLAHGQPQHF
CDR3 DNA: TGTGCCAGCAGCTTAGCGCACGGTCAGCCCCAGCATTTT
V gene: TRBV7-2
D gene: NA
J gene: TRBJ1-5
clone size: NA

CDR3 protein: CASRAGGKQYF
CDR3 DNA: TGTGCCAGTAGGGCGGGAGGCAAGCAGTACTTC
V gene: TRBV19
D gene: TRBD2
J gene: TRBJ2-7
clone size: NA

CDR3 protein: CASSLALGTGYGYTF
CDR3 DNA: TGTGCCAGCAGCTTAGCGCTCGGGACAGGGTATGGCTACACCTTC
V gene: TRBV11-2
D gene: TRBD1
J gene: TRBJ1-2
clone size: once

CDR3 protein: CASSPLTYRWAYF
CDR3 DNA: TGTGCCAGCAGCCCGCTGACGTACCGGTGGGCGTATTTT
V gene: TRBV7-6
D gene: NA
J gene: TRBJ2-3
clone size: NA

CDR3 protein: CASKTPRGEKLFF
CDR3 DNA: TGCGCCAGCAAGACCCCACGGGGTGAAAAACTGTTTTTT
V gene: TRBV23-1
D gene: NA
J gene: TRBJ1-4
clone size: NA

CDR3 protein: CASRKTGGLNQPQHF
CDR3 DNA: TGTGCCAGCAGGAAGACAGGGGGCCTGAATCAGCCCCAGCATTTT
V gene: TRBV28
D gene: TRBD1
J gene: TRBJ1-5
clone size: once

CDR3 protein: CASSYGLAVQETQYF
CDR3 DNA: TGTGCCAGCAGTTACGGGCTAGCGGTCCAAGAGACCCAGTACTTC
V gene: TRBV6-5
D gene: TRBD2
J gene: TRBJ2-5
clone size: NA

CDR3 protein: CASSLSTGGIQETQYF
CDR3 DNA: TGTGCCAGCAGTTTATCGACAGGGGGTATCCAAGAGACCCAGTACTTC
V gene: TRBV27
D gene: TRBD1
J gene: TRBJ2-5
clone size: NA

CDR3 protein: CASSWDRSTNEKLFF
CDR3 DNA: TGTGCCAGCAGCTGGGATCGTTCAACTAATGAAAAACTGTTTTTT
V gene: TRBV5-4
D gene: NA
J gene: TRBJ1-4
clone size: NA

CDR3 protein: CASRTPHSNQPQHF
CDR3 DNA: TGTGCCAGCCGGACACCACATAGCAATCAGCCCCAGCATTTT
V gene: TRBV6-7
D gene: NA
J gene: TRBJ1-5
clone size: NA

CDR3 protein: CASSLAGTSGSTDTQYF
CDR3 DNA: TGTGCCAGCAGCTTAGCGGGCACTAGCGGTAGCACAGATACGCAGTATTTT
V gene: TRBV7-2
D gene: TRBD2
J gene: TRBJ2-3
clone size: NA

CDR3 protein: CASSPIGQGSYEQYF
CDR3 DNA: TGTGCCAGCAGCCCCATCGGACAGGGAAGCTACGAGCAGTACTTC
V gene: TRBV11-3
D gene: TRBD1
J gene: TRBJ2-7
clone size: NA

CDR3 protein: CASSRGTYNEQFF
CDR3 DNA: TGCGCCAGCAGCCGAGGGACTTACAATGAGCAGTTCTTC
V gene: TRBV4-3
D gene: NA
J gene: TRBJ2-1
clone size: NA

CDR3 protein: CASSSGNTDTQYF
CDR3 DNA: TGTGCCAGTAGTAGCGGGAACACAGATACGCAGTATTTT
V gene: TRBV19
D gene: NA
J gene: TRBJ2-3
clone size: NA

CDR3 protein: CASSQAGYEQYF
CDR3 DNA: TGCGCCAGCAGCCAGGCCGGTTACGAGCAGTACTTC
V gene: TRBV5-1
D gene: NA
J gene: TRBJ2-7
clone size: NA

CDR3 protein: CASSSQPTGVGGYTF
CDR3 DNA: TGTGCCAGCAGTTCACAACCGACAGGGGTAGGGGGCTACACCTTC
V gene: TRBV6-5
D gene: TRBD1
J gene: TRBJ1-2
clone size: NA

CDR3 protein: CASSRGREKNEQFF
CDR3 DNA: TGTGCCAGCAGCCGGGGCCGAGAGAAGAATGAGCAGTTCTTC
V gene: TRBV6-5
D gene: NA
J gene: TRBJ2-1
clone size: NA

CDR3 protein: CASSLRPQTEQYF
CDR3 DNA: TGTGCCAGCAGCTTAAGGCCGCAGACCGAGCAGTACTTC
V gene: TRBV7-3
D gene: NA
J gene: TRBJ2-7
clone size: NA

CDR3 protein: CAWGSSGIKQYF
CDR3 DNA: TGTGCCTGGGGGTCTAGCGGGATAAAGCAGTACTTC
V gene: TRBV30
D gene: TRBD2
J gene: TRBJ2-7
clone size: NA

CDR3 protein: CAWRRTGALNSPLHF
CDR3 DNA: TGTGCCTGGAGGAGGACAGGCGCCCTTAATTCACCCCTCCACTTT
V gene: TRBV30
D gene: TRBD1
J gene: TRBJ1-6
clone size: NA

CDR3 protein: CASSGPAPLDEQFF
CDR3 DNA: TGTGCCAGCAGCGGGCCGGCGCCCCTTGATGAGCAGTTCTTC
V gene: TRBV2
D gene: NA
J gene: TRBJ2-1
clone size: NA

CDR3 protein: CASKGGGVSNQPQHF
CDR3 DNA: TGTGCCAGCAAGGGGGGAGGGGTAAGCAATCAGCCCCAGCATTTT
V gene: TRBV27
D gene: NA
J gene: TRBJ1-5
clone size: NA

CDR3 protein: CASSQEQGRTEAFF
CDR3 DNA: TGCGCCAGCAGCCAAGAGCAGGGAAGGACTGAAGCTTTCTTT
V gene: TRBV4-1
D gene: NA
J gene: TRBJ1-1
clone size: NA

CDR3 protein: CSATKVTQYF
CDR3 DNA: TGCAGTGCGACAAAAGTGACGCAGTATTTT
V gene: TRBV20-1
D gene: NA
J gene: TRBJ2-3
clone size: NA

CDR3 protein: CASSASGAGNYGYTF
CDR3 DNA: TGTGCCAGCAGCGCCTCAGGGGCAGGGAACTATGGCTACACCTTC
V gene: TRBV9
D gene: NA
J gene: TRBJ1-2
clone size: few

CDR3 protein: CASSPEAFDSRAFF
CDR3 DNA: TGCGCCAGCAGCCCCGAGGCTTTCGACAGTCGAGCTTTCTTT
V gene: TRBV4-1
D gene: NA
J gene: TRBJ1-1
clone size: NA